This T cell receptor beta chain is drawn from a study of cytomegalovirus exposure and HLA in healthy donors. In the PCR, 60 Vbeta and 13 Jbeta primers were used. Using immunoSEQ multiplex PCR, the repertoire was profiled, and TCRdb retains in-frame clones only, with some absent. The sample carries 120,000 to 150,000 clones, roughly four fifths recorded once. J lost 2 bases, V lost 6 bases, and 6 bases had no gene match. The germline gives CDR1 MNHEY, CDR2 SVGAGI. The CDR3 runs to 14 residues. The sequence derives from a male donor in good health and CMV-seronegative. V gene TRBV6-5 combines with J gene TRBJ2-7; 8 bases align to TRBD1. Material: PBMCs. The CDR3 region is CASRPGTGAYEQYF. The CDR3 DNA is TGTGCCAGCAGACCCGGGACAGGCGCCTACGAGCAGTACTTC.